This is a list of T cell receptor beta chains from one sample in a study of blood T cell repertoires in COVID-19. Clones were sequenced by immunoSEQ multiplex PCR, and TCRdb holds only the in-frame ones, with some missing. This table holds roughly 120,000 clones, roughly 84% found once. Specimen: peripheral blood. The receptors originated from a man between 60 and 70 years old with acute or convalescent COVID-19. The CDR3 runs from the conserved cysteine through the conserved F or W. The D gene is left open where the match is weak. Expanded clones get a size class; other rows say once, few or many, or leave the size out.

size	V	D	J	CDR3	DNA
NA	TRBV7-9	NA	TRBJ2-2	CASSLQGVDTGELFF	TGTGCCAGCAGCCTCCAAGGGGTGGACACCGGGGAGCTGTTTTTT
NA	TRBV6-5	TRBD2	TRBJ2-1	CATRGTSGHNEQFF	TGTGCCACCCGTGGGACTAGCGGACACAATGAGCAGTTCTTC
NA	TRBV3-1/TRBV3-2	NA	TRBJ2-4	CASSQGRTAQYF	TGTGCCAGCAGCCAAGGTCGGACAGCTCAGTACTTC
NA	TRBV25-1	TRBD1	TRBJ2-1	CASRAQGQGVYNEQFF	TGTGCCAGCAGGGCCCAGGGACAGGGTGTCTACAATGAGCAGTTCTTC
NA	TRBV2	TRBD1	TRBJ1-1	CASGEGQGTTEAFF	TGTGCCAGCGGGGAGGGACAGGGGACCACTGAAGCTTTCTTT
once	TRBV5-4	TRBD1	TRBJ2-1	CASSPTGDSYNEQFF	TGTGCCAGCAGCCCCACAGGGGACTCCTACAATGAGCAGTTCTTC
NA	TRBV5-1	TRBD1	TRBJ2-4	CASSLTGAPENIQYF	TGCGCCAGCAGCTTGACAGGGGCACCCGAAAACATTCAGTACTTC
NA	TRBV7-9	NA	TRBJ2-1	CASSPRLSSYNEQFF	TGTGCCAGCAGCCCTAGGCTTTCCTCATACAATGAGCAGTTCTTC
few	TRBV4-3	TRBD2	TRBJ2-2	CASSRASGRGELFF	TGCGCCAGCAGCCGAGCTAGCGGTAGGGGGGAGCTGTTTTTT
NA	TRBV29-1	TRBD1	TRBJ2-5	CSVDPRTGRGETQYF	TGCAGCGTTGATCCCCGGACAGGCAGAGGAGAGACCCAGTACTTC
NA	TRBV28	NA	TRBJ1-1	CASSLPRVWNTEAFF	TGTGCCAGCAGCCTCCCCAGGGTATGGAACACTGAAGCTTTCTTT
once	TRBV5-8	NA	TRBJ1-1	CASSLAGAGATEAFF	TGTGCCAGCAGCTTGGCCGGGGCAGGGGCCACTGAAGCTTTCTTT